This T cell receptor (beta chain) was observed in a study of T cell responses to AZD1222 COVID-19 vaccine. Using immunoSEQ multiplex PCR, the repertoire was profiled, and TCRdb retains in-frame clones only, with some absent. The top ten clones hold 2.5% to 3% of a sample with about 99,000 clones, roughly 87% of them seen once. Germline V gives CDR1 SEHNR, CDR2 FQNEAQ (reference sequence). The CDR3 is made up of 16 amino acids. J lost 2 bases, V lost 0 bases, and 5 bases had no gene match. This sequence joins TRBV7-9 and TRBJ2-7, with TRBD1 matching over 9 bases. The clonotype was recovered from an adult in good health. The sample consisted of peripheral blood, taken on day 0 of AZD1222 vaccination. The CDR3 protein is CASSLARGQGTYEQYF. CDR3 nucleotide sequence: TGTGCCAGCAGCTTAGCGAGGGGACAGGGAACCTACGAGCAGTACTTC.